The sequence of this T cell receptor beta chain was determined in a study of cytomegalovirus exposure and HLA in healthy donors. PCR employed 60 Vbeta and 13 Jbeta primers. Sequenced by immunoSEQ multiplex PCR; TCRdb stores in-frame clones only, minus some. This sample has under 150,000 clones; roughly four fifths occur once, and the top ten carry around 1.4%. Looked up from germline, CDR1 is LNHDA and CDR2 is SQIVND (reference sequence). J lost 8 bases, V lost 4 bases, and 4 bases had no gene match. CDR3 length: 14 residues. The clonotype was recovered from a middle-aged woman in good health and CMV-seronegative. This sequence joins TRBV19 and TRBJ1-6; TRBD1 matches 8 bases. What was sequenced was PBMCs. CDR3 protein: CASSTGGNDSPLHF. CDR3 bases: TGTGCCAGTAGTACAGGGGGCAATGATTCACCCCTCCACTTT.